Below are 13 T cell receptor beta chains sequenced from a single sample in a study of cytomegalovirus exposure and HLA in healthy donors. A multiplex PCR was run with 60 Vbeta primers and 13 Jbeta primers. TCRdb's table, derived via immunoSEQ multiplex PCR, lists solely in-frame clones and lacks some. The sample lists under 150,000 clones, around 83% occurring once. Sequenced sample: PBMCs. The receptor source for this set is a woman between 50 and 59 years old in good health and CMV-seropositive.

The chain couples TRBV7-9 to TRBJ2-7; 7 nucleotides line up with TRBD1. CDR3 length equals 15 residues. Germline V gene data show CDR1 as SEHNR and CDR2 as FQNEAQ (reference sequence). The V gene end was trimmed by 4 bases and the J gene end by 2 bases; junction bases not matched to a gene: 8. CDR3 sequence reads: CASSSLRTGAYEQYF. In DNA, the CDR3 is TGTGCCAGCAGCTCATTAAGGACAGGAGCCTACGAGCAGTACTTC.

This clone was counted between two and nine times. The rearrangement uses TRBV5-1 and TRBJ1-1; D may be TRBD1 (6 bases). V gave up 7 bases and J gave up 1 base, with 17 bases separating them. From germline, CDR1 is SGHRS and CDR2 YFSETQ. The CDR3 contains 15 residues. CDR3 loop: CASAFNGQQNTEAFF. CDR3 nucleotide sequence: TGCGCCAGCGCTTTTAATGGACAGCAGAACACTGAAGCTTTCTTT. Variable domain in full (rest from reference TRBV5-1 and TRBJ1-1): KAGVTQTPRYLIKTRGQQVTLSCSPISGHRSVSWYQQTPGQGLQFLFEYFSETQRNKGNFPGRFSGRQFSNSRSEMNVSTLELGDSALYLCASAFNGQQNTEAFFGQGTRLTVV.

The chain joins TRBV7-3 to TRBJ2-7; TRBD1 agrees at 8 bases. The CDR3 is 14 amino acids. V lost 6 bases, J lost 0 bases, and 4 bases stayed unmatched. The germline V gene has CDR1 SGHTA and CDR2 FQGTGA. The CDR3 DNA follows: TGTGCCAGCAGACAGGGGGAAAACTCCTACGAGCAGTACTTC. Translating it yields CASRQGENSYEQYF.

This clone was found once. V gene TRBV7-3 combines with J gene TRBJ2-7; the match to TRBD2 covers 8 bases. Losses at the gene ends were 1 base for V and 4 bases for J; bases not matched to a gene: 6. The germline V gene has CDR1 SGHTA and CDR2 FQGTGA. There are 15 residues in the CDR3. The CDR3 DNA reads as TGTGCCAGCAGCTTAAGCGTAGCGGGACCTTACGAGCAGTACTTC. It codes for CASSLSVAGPYEQYF.

The CDR3 nucleotides read TGTGCCAGCACTGAGGTGGGTTTCATGAACACTGAAGCTTTCTTT. It encodes CASTEVGFMNTEAFF. The gene calls are TRBV9 and TRBJ1-1; D gene unclear. Trimming shortened V by 6 bases and J by 0 bases, and 15 bases separated the two germline ends. Germline V gene data show CDR1 as SGDLS and CDR2 as YYNGEE. The CDR3 sequence is 15 residues long.

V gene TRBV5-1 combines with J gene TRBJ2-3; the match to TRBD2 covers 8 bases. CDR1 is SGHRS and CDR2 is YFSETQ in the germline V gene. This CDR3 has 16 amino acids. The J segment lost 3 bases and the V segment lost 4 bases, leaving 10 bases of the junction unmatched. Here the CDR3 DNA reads TGCGCCAGCAGCCCCCTACTAGCGGTCGATACAGATACGCAGTATTTT. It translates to CASSPLLAVDTDTQYF.

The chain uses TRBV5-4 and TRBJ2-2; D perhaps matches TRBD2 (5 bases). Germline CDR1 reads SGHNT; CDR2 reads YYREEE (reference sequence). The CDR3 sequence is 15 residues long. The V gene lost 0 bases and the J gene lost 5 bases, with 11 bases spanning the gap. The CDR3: CASSLAARGTGELFF. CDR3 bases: TGTGCCAGCAGCTTGGCCGCCCGGGGTACCGGGGAGCTGTTTTTT.

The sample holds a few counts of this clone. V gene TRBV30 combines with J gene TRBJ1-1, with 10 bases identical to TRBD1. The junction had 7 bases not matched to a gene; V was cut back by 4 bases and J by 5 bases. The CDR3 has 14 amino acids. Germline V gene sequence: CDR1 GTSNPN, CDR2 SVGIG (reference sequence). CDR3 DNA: TGTGCCTGGATAAACAGGACAGGGGGTACTGAAGCTTTCTTT. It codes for CAWINRTGGTEAFF.

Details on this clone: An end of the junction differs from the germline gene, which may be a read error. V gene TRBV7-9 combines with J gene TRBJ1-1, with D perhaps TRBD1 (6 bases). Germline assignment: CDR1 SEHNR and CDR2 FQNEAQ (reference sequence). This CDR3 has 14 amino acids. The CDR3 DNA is TGTTCCAGCAGCTTAGGGACACTGAACACTGAAGCTTTCTTT. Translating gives CSSSLGTLNTEAFF.

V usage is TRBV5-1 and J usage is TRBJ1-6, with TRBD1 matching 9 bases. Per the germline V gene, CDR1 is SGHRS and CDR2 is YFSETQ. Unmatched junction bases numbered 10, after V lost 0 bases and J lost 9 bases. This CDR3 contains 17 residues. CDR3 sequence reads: CASSLAPGQGPSSPLHF. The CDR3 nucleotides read TGCGCCAGCAGCTTGGCCCCGGGACAGGGACCTTCTTCACCCCTCCACTTT. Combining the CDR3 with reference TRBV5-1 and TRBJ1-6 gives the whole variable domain KAGVTQTPRYLIKTRGQQVTLSCSPISGHRSVSWYQQTPGQGLQFLFEYFSETQRNKGNFPGRFSGRQFSNSRSEMNVSTLELGDSALYLCASSLAPGQGPSSPLHFGNGTRLTVT.

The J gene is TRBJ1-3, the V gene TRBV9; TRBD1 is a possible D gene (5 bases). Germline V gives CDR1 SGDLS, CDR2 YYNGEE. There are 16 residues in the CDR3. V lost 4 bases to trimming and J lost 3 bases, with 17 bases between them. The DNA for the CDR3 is TGTGCCAGCAGCCCCACCCGGGGGAGAGTTGGAAACACCATATATTTT. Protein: CASSPTRGRVGNTIYF.

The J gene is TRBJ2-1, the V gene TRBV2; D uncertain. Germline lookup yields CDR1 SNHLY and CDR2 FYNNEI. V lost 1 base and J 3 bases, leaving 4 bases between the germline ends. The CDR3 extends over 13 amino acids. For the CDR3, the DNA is TGTGCCAGCAGTGAAGTAAACTACAATGAGCAGTTCTTC. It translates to CASSEVNYNEQFF.

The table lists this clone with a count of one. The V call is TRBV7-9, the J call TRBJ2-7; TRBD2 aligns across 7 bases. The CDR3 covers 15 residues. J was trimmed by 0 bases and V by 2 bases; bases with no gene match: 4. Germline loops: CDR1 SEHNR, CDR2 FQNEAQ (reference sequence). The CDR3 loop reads CASSLFGGSSYEQYF. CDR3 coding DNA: TGTGCCAGCAGCTTATTCGGGGGGAGCTCCTACGAGCAGTACTTC. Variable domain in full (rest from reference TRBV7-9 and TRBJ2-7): DTGVSQNPRHKITKRGQNVTFRCDPISEHNRLYWYRQTLGQGPEFLTYFQNEAQLEKSRLLSDRFSAERPKGSFSTLEIQRTEQGDSAMYLCASSLFGGSSYEQYFGPGTRLTVT.